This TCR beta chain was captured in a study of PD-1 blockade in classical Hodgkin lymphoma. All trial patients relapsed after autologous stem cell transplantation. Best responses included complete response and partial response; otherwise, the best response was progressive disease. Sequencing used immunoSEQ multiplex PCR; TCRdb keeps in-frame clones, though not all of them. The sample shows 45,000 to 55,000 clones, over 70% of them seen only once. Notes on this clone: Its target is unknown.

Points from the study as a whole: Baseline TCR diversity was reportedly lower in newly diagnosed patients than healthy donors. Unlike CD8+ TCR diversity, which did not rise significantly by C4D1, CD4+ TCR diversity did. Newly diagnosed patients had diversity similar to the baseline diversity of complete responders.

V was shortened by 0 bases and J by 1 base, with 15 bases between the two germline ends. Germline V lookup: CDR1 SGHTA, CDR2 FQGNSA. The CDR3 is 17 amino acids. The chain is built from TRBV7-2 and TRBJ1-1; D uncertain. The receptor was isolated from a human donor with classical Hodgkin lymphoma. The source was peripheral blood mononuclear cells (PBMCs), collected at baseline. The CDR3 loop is CASSLAAGVDRNTEAFF. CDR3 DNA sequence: TGTGCCAGCAGCTTAGCTGCGGGAGTTGATCGGAACACTGAAGCTTTCTTT.